The source of this T cell receptor beta chain is a study of graft-versus-host responses after intestinal transplantation (dated by TCRdb to about 2021). The study in broad terms: The transplants that recipients received were multivisceral, liver-intestinal, or isolated intestinal. Every recipient was given anti-thymocyte globulin induction, followed by approximately 3 years of maintenance tacrolimus and steroids. After intestinal transplantation, graft-versus-host and host-versus-graft alloreactive T cell clones were followed in the graft, circulation and bone marrow using bulk TCR-beta CDR3 sequencing. Alloreactive clones were identified by sequencing pre-transplant mixed lymphocyte reaction products and comparing them with unstimulated pre-transplant donor and recipient T cells. A cohort of 24 intestinal transplant recipients, including one retransplant, was enrolled, and a few patients lacking pretransplant specimens were excluded. Donor T cell macrochimerism was defined as a peak of at least 4% donor T cells among recipient peripheral blood mononuclear cells. Rather than being sequenced by the commercial service, samples from a few later patients were sequenced in-house on an Illumina MiSeq and processed with MiXCR.

Including the terminal cysteine and phenylalanine, the CDR3 comprises 12 residues. The only DNA kept is the CDR3, 36 bases in frame from the first base. The V and J ends are trimmed by 4 bases and 3 bases, leaving 7 bases between them. Reading the germline V gene (reference sequence) gives CDR1 SGHNT and CDR2 YYREEE. A word on this clone: Its binding antigen is unknown. Base qualities are missing; no much larger clone stands one base away.

Blood samples were collected up to 4 times in the first month after transplant and then at least monthly when available. What the authors observed across the whole study: High GvH to HvG T cell clonal ratios were observed in the allografts of patients with donor T cell macrochimerism. Conclusions were limited by the relatively low number and heterogeneity of intestinal transplant patients. Early after transplant, peak levels of circulating GvH clones were associated with declines in HvG clones. GvH clones were detected in recipient bone marrow, and some of these GvH clones were observed earlier in ileal mucosa or blood, consistent with an intestinal mucosal origin.

The library was obtained by the immunoSEQ multiplex PCR assay. For most patients, genomic DNA was subjected to high-throughput TCR-beta CDR3 sequencing by Adaptive Biotechnologies. Regarding the original processing steps: Adaptive's ImmunoSEQ software supplied the TCR sequencing data for about 18 patients, while MiXCR and VDJtools were used to process a few other patients. Because the origin of CDR3 nucleotide sequences shared between donor and recipient could not be assigned, those sequences were removed. Alloreactive clones required at least 2-fold expansion over unstimulated cells and minimum CFSE-low frequency of 0.002% (template counts) or 0.001% (read counts). Mappable clones were those detected in sequenced pre-transplant spleen, lymph node, or MLR CFSE-low populations of the donor or recipient. The cumulative frequency of alloreactive clones was calculated as a percentage of all sequences, weighted by copy number. Here the immuneACCESS table is served through TCRdb, limited to in-frame sequences with V and J called. Missing clones are a known gap in these copies; in checked studies unresolved V genes cover under half, and the rest lacks a known reason. V, J and clone size are taken as reported in that table, and D and trimming were inferred from the DNA itself. The sample yields tens of thousands of clones; roughly 89% were counted once. The ten largest clones take up over 2% of the sample.

Recombination joined TRBV5-4 with TRBJ1-1, with a tentative D gene TRBD1 over 6 matching bases. This specimen consisted of PBMCs, obtained 300 to 330 days after intestinal transplant. This TCR came from a human patient who received an intestinal transplant, so some T cells may come from the graft donor. The DNA sequence is as follows: TGTGCCAGCAGCAACAGGGACACTGAAGCTTTCTTT. Its protein product is CASSNRDTEAFF.